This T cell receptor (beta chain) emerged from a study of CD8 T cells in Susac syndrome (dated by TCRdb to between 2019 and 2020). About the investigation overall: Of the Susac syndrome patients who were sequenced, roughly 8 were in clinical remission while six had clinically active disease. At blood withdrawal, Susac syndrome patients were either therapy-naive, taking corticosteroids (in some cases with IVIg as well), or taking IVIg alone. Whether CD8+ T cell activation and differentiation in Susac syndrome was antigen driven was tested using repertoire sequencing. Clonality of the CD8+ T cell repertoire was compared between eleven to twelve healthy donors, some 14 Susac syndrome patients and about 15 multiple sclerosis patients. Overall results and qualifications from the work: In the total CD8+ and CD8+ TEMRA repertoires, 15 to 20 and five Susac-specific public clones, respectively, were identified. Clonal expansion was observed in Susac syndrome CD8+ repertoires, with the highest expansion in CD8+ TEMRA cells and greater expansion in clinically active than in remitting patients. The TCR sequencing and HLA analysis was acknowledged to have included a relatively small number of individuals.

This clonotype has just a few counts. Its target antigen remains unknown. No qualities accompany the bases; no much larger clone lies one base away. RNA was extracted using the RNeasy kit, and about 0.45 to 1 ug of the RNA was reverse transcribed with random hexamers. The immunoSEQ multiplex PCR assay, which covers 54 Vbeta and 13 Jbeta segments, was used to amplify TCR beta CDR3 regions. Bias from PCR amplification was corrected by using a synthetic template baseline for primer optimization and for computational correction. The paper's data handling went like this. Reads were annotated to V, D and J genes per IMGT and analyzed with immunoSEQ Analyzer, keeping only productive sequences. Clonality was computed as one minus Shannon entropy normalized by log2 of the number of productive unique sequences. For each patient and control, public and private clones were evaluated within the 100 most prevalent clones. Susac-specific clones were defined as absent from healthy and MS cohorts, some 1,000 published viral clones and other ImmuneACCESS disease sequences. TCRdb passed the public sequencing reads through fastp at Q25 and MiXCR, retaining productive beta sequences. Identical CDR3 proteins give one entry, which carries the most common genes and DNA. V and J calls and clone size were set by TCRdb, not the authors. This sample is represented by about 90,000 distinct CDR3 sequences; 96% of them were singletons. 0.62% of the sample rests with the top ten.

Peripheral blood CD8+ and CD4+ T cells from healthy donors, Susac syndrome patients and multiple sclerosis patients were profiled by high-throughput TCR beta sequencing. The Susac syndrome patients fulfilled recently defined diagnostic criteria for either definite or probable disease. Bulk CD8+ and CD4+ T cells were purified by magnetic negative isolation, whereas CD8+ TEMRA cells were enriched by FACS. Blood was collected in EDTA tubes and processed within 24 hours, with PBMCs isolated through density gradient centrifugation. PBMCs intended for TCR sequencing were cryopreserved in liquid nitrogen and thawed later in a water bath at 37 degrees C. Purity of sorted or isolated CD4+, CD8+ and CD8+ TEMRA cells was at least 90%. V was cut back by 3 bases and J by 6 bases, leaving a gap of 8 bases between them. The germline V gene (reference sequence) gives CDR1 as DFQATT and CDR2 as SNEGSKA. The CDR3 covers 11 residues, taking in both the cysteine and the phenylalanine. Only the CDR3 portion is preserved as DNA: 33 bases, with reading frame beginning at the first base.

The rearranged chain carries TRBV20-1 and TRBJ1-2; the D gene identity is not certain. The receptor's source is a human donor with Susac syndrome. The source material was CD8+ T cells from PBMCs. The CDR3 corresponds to CSASFGDGYTF. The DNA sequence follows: TGCAGTGCTAGTTTTGGGGATGGCTACACCTTC.